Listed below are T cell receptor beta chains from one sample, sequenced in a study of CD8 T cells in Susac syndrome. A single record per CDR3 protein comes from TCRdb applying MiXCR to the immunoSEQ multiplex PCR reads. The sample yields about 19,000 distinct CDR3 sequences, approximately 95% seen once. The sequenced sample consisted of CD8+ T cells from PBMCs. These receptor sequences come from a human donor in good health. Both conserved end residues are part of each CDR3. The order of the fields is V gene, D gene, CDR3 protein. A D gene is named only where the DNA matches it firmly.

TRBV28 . CASSWGLDSPDTQYF
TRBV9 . CASSPRGELAKNIQYF
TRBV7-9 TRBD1 CASSFGQGRLYGYTF
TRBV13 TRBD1 CASSPTGEGNTEAFF
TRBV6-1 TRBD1 CASSEATGGHEQFF
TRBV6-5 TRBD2 CASSPSRRGMNEQFF
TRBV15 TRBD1 CATSNRGLSTDTQYF
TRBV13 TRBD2 CASSLGLSGGGTDTQYF
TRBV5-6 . CASSFPTTWRSTDTQYF
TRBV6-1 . CASTALAYNEQFF
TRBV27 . CASSPRTALYGKPQHF
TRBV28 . CASSLSGASYNEQFF
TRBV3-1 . CASSQDLGGYEKLFF
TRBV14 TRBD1 CASSQGQGAYNEQFF
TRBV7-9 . CASSSTGYEQYF
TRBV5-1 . CASSLGQNYEQYF
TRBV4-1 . CASSQEGNEQFF
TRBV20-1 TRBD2 CSARGPGRSHTGELFF
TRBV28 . CASSSILSGNEQFF
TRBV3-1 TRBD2 CASSQEGTRYEQYF
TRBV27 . CASSLAGTNSPLHF
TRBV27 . CASSSGAPNEQFF
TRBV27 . CASSTAVSTGASGGYTF
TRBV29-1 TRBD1 CSVYQGASYNEQFF
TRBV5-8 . CASSGRGSGYTF
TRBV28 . CASSLGLGEQYF
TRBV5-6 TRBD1 CASSLEAGGRTEAFF
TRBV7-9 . CASRYLRGHNEQFF
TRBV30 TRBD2 CAWSFYLLAGVRNEQFF